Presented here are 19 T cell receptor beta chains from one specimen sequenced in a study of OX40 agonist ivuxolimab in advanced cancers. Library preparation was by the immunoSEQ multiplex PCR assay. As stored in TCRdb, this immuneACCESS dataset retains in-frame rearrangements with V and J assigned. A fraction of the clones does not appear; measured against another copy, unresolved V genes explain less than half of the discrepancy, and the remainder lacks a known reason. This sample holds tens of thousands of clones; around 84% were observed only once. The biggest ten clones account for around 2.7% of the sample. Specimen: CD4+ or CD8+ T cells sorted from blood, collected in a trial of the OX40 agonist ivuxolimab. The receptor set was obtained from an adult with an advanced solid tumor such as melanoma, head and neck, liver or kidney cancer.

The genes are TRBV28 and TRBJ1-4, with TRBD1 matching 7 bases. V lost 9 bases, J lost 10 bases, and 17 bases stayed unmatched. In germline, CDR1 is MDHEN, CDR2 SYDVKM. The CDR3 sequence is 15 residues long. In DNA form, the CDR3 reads TGTGCCAGTTTAACCCCCGGGACAGCCATTCCAAAACTGTTTTTT. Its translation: CASLTPGTAIPKLFF.

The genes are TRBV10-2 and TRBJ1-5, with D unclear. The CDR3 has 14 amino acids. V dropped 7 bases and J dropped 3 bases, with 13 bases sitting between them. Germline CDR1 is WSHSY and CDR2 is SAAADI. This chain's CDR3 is CASTEAPSNQPQHF. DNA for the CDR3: TGCGCCAGCACCGAGGCCCCGTCCAATCAGCCCCAGCATTTT.

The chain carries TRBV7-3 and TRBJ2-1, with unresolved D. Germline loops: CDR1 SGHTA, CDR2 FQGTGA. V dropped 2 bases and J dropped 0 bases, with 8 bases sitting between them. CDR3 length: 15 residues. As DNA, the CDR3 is TGTGCCAGCAGCTTAGGCGGCGGCTCCTACAATGAGCAGTTCTTC. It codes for CASSLGGGSYNEQFF.

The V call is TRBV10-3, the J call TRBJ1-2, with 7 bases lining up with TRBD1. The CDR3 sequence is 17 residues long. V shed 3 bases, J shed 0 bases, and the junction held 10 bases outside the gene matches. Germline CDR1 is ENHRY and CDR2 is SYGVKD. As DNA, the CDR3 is TGTGCCATCAGTGACCCGACAGGGAGGGTAGCTAACTATGGCTACACCTTC. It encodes CAISDPTGRVANYGYTF.

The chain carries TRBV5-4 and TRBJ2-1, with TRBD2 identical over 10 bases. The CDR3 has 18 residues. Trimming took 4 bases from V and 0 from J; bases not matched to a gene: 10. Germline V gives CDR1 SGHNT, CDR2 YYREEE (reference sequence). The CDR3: CASSGPSGGHSSYNEQFF. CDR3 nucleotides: TGTGCCAGCAGCGGTCCTAGCGGGGGCCACAGCTCCTACAATGAGCAGTTCTTC. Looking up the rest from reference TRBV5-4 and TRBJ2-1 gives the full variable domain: ETGVTQSPTHLIKTRGQQVTLRCSSQSGHNTVSWYQQALGQGPQFIFQYYREEENGRGNFPPRFSGLQFPNYSSELNVNALELDDSALYLCASSGPSGGHSSYNEQFFGPGTRLTVL.

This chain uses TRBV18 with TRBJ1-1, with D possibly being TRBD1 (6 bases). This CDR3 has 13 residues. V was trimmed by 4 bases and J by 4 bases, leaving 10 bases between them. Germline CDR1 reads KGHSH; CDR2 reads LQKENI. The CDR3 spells CASSRDKSTEAFF. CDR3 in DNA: TGTGCCAGCTCACGGGACAAGAGCACTGAAGCTTTCTTT.

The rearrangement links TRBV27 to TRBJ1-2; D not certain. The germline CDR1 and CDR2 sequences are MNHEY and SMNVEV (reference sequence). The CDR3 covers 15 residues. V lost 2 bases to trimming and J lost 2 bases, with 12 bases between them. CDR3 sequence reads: CASSLRWGTNYGYTF. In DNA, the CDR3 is TGTGCCAGCAGTTTAAGATGGGGAACCAACTATGGCTACACCTTC.

Here the CDR3 reads CAIREKETQYF. The CDR3 nucleotides are TGTGCCATCAGAGAGAAAGAGACCCAGTACTTC. This sequence joins TRBV10-3 and TRBJ2-5, with no clear D. This CDR3 is built from 11 residues. The germline V gene encodes CDR1 ENHRY and CDR2 SYGVKD. Trimming shortened V by 6 bases and J by 3 bases, and 5 bases separated the two germline ends.

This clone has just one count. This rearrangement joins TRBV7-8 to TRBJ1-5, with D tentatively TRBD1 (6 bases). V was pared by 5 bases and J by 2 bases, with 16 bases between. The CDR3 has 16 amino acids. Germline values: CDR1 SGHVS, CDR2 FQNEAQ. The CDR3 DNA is TGTGCCAGCAGCACGCAGGGGTTCGGAGGCAATCAGCCCCAGCATTTT. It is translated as CASSTQGFGGNQPQHF.

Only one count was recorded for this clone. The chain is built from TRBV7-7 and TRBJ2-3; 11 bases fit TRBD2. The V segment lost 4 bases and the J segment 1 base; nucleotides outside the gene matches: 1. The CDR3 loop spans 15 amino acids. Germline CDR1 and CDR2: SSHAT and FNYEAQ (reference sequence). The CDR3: CASSSGLAGTDTQYF. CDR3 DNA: TGTGCCAGCAGCTCGGGACTAGCGGGCACAGATACGCAGTATTTT.

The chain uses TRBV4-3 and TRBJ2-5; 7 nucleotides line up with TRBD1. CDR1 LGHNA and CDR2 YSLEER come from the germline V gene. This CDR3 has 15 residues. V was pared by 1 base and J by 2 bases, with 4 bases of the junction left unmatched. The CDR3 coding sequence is TGCGCCAGCAGCCAAGGAGGGACAGTTCAAGAGACCCAGTACTTC. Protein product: CASSQGGTVQETQYF.

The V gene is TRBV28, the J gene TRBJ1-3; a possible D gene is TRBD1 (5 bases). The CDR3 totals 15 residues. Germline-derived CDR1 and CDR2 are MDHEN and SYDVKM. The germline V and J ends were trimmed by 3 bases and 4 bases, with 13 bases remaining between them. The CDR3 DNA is TGTGCCAGCAGTTTTCAGGGAAAGCGCGGAAACACCATATATTTT. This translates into CASSFQGKRGNTIYF.

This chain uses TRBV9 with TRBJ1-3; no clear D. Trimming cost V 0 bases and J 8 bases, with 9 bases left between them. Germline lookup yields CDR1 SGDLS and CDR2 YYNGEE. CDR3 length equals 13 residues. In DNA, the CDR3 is TGTGCCAGCAGCGTAGCTCCAGGTGACACCATATATTTT. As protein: CASSVAPGDTIYF.

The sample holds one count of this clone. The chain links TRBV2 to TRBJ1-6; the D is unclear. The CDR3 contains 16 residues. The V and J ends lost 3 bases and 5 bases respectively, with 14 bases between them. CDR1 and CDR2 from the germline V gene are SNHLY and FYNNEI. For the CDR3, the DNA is TGTGCCAGCAGTGATCTCTCGGCGGGGAATAATTCACCCCTCCACTTT. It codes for CASSDLSAGNNSPLHF.

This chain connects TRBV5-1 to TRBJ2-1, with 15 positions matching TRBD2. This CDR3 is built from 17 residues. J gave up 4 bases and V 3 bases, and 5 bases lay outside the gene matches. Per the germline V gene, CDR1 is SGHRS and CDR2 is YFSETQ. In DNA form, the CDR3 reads TGCGCCAGCAGCTACGGGACTAGCGGGGGGCGGTACAATGAGCAGTTCTTC. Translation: CASSYGTSGGRYNEQFF.

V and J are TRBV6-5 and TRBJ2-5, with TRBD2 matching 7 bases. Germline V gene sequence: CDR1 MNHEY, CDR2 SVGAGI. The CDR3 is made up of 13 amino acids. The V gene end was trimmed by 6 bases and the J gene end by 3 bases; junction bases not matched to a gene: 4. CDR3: CASSPGTKETQYF. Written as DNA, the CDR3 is TGTGCCAGCAGCCCCGGGACTAAAGAGACCCAGTACTTC.

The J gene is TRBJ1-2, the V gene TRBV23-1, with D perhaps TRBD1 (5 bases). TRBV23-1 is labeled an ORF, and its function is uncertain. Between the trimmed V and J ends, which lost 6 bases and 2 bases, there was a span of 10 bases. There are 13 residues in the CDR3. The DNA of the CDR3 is TGCGCCAGCAGCCCGGCAGGGAACTATGGCTACACCTTC. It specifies CASSPAGNYGYTF.

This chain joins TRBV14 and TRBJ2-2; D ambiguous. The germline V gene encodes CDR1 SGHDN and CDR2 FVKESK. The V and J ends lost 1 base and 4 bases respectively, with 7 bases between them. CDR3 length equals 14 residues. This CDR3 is CASSQASFTGELFF. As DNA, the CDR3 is TGTGCCAGCAGCCAAGCTAGTTTCACCGGGGAGCTGTTTTTT.

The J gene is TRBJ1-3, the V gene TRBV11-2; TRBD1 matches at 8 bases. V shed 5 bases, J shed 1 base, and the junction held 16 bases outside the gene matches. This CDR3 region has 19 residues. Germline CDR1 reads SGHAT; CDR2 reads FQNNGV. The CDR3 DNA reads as TGTGCCAGCAGCCTCTTTAGGGCCCAGGGGGCCTCATCTGGAAACACCATATATTTT. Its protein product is CASSLFRAQGASSGNTIYF. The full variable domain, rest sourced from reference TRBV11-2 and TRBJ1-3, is EAGVAQSPRYKIIEKRQSVAFWCNPISGHATLYWYQQILGQGPKLLIQFQNNGVVDDSQLPKDRFSAERLKGVDSTLKIQPAKLEDSAVYLCASSLFRAQGASSGNTIYFGEGSWLTVV.